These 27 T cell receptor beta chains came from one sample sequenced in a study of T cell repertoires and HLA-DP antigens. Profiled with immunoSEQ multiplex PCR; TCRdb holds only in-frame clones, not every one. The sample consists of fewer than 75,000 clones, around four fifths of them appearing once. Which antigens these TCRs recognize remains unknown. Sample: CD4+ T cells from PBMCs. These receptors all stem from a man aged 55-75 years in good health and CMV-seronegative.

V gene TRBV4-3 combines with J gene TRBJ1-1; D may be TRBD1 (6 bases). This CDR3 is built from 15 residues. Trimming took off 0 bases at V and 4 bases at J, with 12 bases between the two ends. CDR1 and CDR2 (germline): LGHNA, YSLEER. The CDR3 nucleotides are TGCGCCAGCAGCCAAGAACCGGGGGCGGCCACTGAAGCTTTCTTT. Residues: CASSQEPGAATEAFF.

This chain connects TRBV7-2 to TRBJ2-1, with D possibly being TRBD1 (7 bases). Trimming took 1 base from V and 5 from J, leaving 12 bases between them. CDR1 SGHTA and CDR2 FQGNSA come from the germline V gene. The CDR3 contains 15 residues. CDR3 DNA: TGTGCCAGCAGCTTAGTAGCAGGGGGGAACAATGAGCAGTTCTTC. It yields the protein CASSLVAGGNNEQFF.

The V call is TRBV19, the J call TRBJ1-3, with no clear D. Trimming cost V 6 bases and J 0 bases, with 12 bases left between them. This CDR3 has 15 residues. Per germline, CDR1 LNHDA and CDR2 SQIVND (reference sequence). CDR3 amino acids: CASSVYRSSGNTIYF. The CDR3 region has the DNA TGTGCCAGTAGCGTATACCGAAGCTCTGGAAACACCATATATTTT. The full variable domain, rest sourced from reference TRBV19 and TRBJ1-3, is DGGITQSPKYLFRKEGQNVTLSCEQNLNHDAMYWYRQDPGQGLRLIYYSQIVNDFQKGDIAEGYSVSREKKESFPLTVTSAQKNPTAFYLCASSVYRSSGNTIYFGEGSWLTVV.

The CDR3 nucleotides are TGCGCCAGCAGCCAAGAATTGGGTCGAGGGGGCGGCTACACCTTC. This translates into CASSQELGRGGGYTF. This chain uses TRBV4-3 with TRBJ1-2; the match to TRBD1 covers 7 bases. Germline trimming cut 0 bases from V and 8 bases from J; bases unmatched to any gene: 9. This CDR3 has 15 amino acids. Germline CDR1 LGHNA, CDR2 YSLEER.

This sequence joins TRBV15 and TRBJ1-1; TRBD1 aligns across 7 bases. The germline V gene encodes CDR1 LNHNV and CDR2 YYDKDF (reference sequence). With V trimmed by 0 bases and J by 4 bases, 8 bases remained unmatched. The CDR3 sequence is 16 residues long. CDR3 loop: CATSRDRSQGGTEAFF. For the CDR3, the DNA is TGTGCCACCAGCAGAGATCGAAGCCAGGGGGGCACTGAAGCTTTCTTT.

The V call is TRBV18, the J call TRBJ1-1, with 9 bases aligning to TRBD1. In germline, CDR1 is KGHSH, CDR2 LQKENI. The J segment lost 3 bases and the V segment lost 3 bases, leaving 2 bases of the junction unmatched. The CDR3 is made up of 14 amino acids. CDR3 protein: CASSPTGGHTEAFF. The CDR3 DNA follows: TGTGCCAGCTCACCGACAGGGGGACACACTGAAGCTTTCTTT.

The CDR3 sequence: CASSSGGRDYEQYV. CDR3 in DNA: TGTGCCAGCAGCTCGGGGGGGCGGGACTACGAGCAGTACGTC. The chain recombines TRBV7-2 with TRBJ2-7, with 8 bases identical to TRBD2. V gave up 4 bases and J gave up 3 bases; unmatched junction bases: 5. Germline values: CDR1 SGHTA, CDR2 FQGNSA. This CDR3 spans 14 amino acids.

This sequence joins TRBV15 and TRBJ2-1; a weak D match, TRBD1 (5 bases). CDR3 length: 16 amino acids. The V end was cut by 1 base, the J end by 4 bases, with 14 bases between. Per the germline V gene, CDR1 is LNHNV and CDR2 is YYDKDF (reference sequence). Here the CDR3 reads CATSRGETVVYNEQFF. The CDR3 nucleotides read TGTGCCACCAGCAGAGGTGAGACAGTGGTTTACAATGAGCAGTTCTTC.

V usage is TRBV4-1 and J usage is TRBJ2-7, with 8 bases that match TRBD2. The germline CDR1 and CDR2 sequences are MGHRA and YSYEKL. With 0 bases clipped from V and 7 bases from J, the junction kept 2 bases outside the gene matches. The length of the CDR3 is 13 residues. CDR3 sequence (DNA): TGCGCCAGCAGCCAAGACGGCGGGAGGGAGCAGTACGTC. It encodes CASSQDGGREQYV.

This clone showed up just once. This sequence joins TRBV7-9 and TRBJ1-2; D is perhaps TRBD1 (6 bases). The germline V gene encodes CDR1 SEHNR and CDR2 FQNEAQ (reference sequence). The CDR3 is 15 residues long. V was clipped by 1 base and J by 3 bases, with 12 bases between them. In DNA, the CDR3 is TGTGCCAGCAGCTTAGATCAGACAGGTTACTATGGCTACACCTTC. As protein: CASSLDQTGYYGYTF.

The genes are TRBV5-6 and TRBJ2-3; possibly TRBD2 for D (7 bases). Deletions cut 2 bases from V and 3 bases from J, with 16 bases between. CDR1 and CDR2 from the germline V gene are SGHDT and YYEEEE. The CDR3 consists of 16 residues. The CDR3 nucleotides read TGTGCCAGCAGCTTTTTGGGAGGGGGGGCGACAGATACGCAGTATTTT. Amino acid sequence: CASSFLGGGATDTQYF.

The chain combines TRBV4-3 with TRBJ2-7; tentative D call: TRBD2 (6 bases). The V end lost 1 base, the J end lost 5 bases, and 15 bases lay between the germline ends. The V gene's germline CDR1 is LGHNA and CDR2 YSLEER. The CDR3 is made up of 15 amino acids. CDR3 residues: CASSQGEGGIHEQYF. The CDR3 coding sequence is TGCGCCAGCAGCCAAGGGGAAGGAGGGATACACGAGCAGTACTTC.

CDR3 in amino acids: CATGRGVAKNTEAFF. The CDR3, as DNA: TGTGCCACCGGCCGCGGGGTAGCTAAAAACACTGAAGCTTTCTTT. The chain employs TRBV6-5 and TRBJ1-1; D uncertain. The CDR3 is made up of 15 amino acids. The V and J ends lost 10 bases and 2 bases respectively, with 20 bases between them. The germline gives CDR1 MNHEY, CDR2 SVGAGI.

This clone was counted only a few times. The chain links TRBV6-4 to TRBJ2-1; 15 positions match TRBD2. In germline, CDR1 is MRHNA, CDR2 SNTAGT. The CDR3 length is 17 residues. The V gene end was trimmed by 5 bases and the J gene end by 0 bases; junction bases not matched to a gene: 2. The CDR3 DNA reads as TGTGCCAGCAGTAGGACTAGCGGGAGGGGCTCCTACAATGAGCAGTTCTTC. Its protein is CASSRTSGRGSYNEQFF.

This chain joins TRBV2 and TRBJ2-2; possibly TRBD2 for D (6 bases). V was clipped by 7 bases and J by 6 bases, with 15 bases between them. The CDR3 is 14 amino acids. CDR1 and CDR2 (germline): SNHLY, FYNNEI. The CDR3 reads CASTLRSGAGELFF. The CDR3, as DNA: TGTGCCAGCACCCTTCGTTCGGGGGCCGGGGAGCTGTTTTTT.

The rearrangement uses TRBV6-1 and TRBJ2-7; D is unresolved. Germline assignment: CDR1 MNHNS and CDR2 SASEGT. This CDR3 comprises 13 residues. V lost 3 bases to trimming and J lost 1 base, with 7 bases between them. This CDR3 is CASSDATSYEQYF. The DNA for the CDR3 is TGTGCCAGCAGTGATGCTACTTCCTACGAGCAGTACTTC.

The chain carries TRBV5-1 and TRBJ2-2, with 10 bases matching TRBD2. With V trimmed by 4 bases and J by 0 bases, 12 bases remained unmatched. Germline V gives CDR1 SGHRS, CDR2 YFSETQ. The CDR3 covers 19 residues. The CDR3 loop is CASSPQEREGLANTGELFF. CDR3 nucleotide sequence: TGCGCCAGCAGCCCCCAGGAGCGGGAGGGCCTAGCGAACACCGGGGAGCTGTTTTTT.

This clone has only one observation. CDR3 loop: CSVELAGGGNQPQHF. Here the CDR3 DNA reads TGCAGCGTTGAATTGGCAGGGGGGGGCAATCAGCCCCAGCATTTT. The chain carries TRBV29-1 and TRBJ1-5; 7 bases map to TRBD1. The germline gives CDR1 SQVTM, CDR2 ANQGSEA. The CDR3 is 15 amino acids. The junction had 6 bases not matched to a gene; V was cut back by 2 bases and J by 2 bases.

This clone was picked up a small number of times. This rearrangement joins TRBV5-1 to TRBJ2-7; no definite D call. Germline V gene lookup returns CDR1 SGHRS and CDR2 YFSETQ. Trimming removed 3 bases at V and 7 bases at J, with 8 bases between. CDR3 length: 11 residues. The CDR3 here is CASSSRTEQYF. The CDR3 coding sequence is TGCGCCAGCAGCTCCCGTACAGAGCAGTACTTC.

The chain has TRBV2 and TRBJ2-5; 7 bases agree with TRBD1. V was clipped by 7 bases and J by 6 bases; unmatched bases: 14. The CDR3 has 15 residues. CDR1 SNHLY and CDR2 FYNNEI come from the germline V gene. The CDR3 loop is CASTGVRQGLKTQYF. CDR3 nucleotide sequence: TGTGCCAGCACCGGAGTCCGACAGGGCCTCAAGACCCAGTACTTC.

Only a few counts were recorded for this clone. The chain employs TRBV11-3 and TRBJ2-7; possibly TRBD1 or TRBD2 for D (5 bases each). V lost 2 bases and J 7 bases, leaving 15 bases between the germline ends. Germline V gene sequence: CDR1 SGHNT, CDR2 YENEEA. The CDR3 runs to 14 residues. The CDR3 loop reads CASSLRGRTGEQYF. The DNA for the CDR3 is TGTGCCAGCAGCTTACGGGGACGGACTGGAGAGCAGTACTTC. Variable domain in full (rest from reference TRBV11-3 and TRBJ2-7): EAGVVQSPRYKIIEKKQPVAFWCNPISGHNTLYWYLQNLGQGPELLIRYENEEAVDDSQLPKDRFSAERLKGVDSTLKIQPAELGDSAVYLCASSLRGRTGEQYFGPGTRLTVT.

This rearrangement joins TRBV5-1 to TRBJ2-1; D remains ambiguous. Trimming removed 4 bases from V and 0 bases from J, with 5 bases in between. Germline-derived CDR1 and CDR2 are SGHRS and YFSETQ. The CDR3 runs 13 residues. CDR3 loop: CASSETSYNEQFF. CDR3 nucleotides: TGCGCCAGCAGCGAGACCTCCTACAATGAGCAGTTCTTC. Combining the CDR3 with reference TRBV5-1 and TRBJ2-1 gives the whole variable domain KAGVTQTPRYLIKTRGQQVTLSCSPISGHRSVSWYQQTPGQGLQFLFEYFSETQRNKGNFPGRFSGRQFSNSRSEMNVSTLELGDSALYLCASSETSYNEQFFGPGTRLTVL.

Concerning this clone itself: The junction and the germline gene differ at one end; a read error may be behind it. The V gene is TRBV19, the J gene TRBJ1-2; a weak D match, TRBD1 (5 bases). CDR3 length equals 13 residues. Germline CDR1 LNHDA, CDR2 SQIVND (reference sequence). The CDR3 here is CASSESMGTRRAF. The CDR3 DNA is TGTGCCAGTAGCGAGTCGATGGGGACCAGGAGGGCCTTC.

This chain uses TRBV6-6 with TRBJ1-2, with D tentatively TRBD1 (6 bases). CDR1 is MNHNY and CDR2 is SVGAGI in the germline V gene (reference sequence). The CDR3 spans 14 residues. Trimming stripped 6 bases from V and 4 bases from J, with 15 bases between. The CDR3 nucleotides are TGTGCCAGCAGCCCCCAAAAAGGGGGCTATGGCTACACCTTC. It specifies CASSPQKGGYGYTF.

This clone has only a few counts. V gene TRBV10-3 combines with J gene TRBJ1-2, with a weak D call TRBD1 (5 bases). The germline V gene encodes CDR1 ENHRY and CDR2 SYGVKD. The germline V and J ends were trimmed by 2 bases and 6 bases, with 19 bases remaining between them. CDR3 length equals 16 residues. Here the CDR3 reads CAISETGDRLVNGYTF. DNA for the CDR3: TGTGCCATCAGTGAGACCGGGGACCGACTAGTAAATGGCTACACCTTC.

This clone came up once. The CDR3 bases are TGTGCCAGCAGTACCACGGCGTGGGATGGCTACACCTTC. This encodes CASSTTAWDGYTF. J is TRBJ1-2 and V is TRBV6-1; D uncertain. The germline CDR1 and CDR2 sequences are MNHNS and SASEGT. V was cut by 5 bases and J by 6 bases, with 13 bases left in between. The CDR3 totals 13 residues.

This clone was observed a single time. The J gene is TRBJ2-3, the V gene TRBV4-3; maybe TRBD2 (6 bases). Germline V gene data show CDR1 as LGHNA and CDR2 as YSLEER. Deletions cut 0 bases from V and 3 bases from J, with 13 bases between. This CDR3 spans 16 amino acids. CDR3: CASSQDLQRATDTQYF. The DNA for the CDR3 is TGCGCCAGCAGCCAAGATCTGCAGCGGGCGACAGATACGCAGTATTTT.